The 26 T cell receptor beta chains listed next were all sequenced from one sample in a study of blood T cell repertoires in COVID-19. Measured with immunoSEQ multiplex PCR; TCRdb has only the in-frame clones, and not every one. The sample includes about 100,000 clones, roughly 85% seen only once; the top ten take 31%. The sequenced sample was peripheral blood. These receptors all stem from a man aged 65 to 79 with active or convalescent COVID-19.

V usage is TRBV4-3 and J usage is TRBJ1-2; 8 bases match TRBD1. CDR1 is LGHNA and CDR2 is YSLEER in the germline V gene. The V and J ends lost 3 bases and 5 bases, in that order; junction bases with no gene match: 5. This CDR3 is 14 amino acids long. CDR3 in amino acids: CASSQDRDRYGYTF. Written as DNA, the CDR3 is TGCGCCAGCAGCCAGGACAGGGATAGGTATGGCTACACCTTC.

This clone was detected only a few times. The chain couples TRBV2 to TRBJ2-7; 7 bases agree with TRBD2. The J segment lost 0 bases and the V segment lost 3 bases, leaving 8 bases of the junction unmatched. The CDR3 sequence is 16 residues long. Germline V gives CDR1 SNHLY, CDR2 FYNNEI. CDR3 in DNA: TGTGCCAGCAGTGACGATAGCGGGTTGAGCTCCTACGAGCAGTACTTC. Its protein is CASSDDSGLSSYEQYF.

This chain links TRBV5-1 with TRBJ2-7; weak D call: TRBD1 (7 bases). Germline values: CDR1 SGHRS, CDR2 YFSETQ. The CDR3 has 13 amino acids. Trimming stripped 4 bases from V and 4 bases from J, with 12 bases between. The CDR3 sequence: CASSQQGGYEQYF. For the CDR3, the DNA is TGCGCCAGCAGCCAGCAGGGGGGTTACGAGCAGTACTTC.

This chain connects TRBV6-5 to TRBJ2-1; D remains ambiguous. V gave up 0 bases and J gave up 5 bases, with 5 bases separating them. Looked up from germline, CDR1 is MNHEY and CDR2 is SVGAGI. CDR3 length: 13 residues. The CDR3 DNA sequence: TGTGCCAGCAGTTACTCTCAGGACAATGAGCAGTTCTTC. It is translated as CASSYSQDNEQFF.

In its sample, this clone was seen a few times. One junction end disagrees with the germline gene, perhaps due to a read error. The CDR3: CASSPRTGATDTQYF. The CDR3 bases are TGTGCCAGCTCTCCACGGACAGGTGCTACAGATACGCAGTATTTT. The chain is built from TRBV18 and TRBJ2-3, with 7 bases fitting TRBD1. Germline V CDR1 and CDR2: KGHSH, LQKENI. The CDR3 spans 15 residues. Complete variable domain (other parts from reference TRBV18 and TRBJ2-3): NAGVMQNPRHLVRRRGQEARLRCSPMKGHSHVYWYRQLPEEGLKFMVYLQKENIIDESGMPKERFSAEFPKEGPSILRIQQVVRGDSAAYFCASSPRTGATDTQYFGPGTRLTVL.

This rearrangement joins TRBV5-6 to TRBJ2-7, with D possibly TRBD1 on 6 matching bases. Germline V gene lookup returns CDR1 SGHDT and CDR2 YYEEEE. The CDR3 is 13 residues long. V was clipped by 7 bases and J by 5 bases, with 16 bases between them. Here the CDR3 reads CASLRRQENEQYF. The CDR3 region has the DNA TGTGCCAGCCTTCGACGACAGGAGAACGAGCAGTACTTC.

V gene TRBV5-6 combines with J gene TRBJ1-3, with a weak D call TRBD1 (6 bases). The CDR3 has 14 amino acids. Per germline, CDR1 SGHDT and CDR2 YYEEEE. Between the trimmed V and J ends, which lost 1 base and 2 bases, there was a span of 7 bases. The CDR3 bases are TGTGCCAGCAGCTTGACAGGGCCTGGAAACACCATATATTTT. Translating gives CASSLTGPGNTIYF.

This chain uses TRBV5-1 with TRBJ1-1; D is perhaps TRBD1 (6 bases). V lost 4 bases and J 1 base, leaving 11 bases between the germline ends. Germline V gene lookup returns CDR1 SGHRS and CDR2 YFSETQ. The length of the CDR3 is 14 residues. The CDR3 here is CASSPQTGNTEAFF. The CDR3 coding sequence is TGCGCCAGCAGCCCCCAGACAGGGAACACTGAAGCTTTCTTT.

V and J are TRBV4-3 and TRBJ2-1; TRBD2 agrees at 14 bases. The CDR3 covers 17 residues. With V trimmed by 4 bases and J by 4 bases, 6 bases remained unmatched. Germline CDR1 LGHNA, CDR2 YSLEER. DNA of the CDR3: TGCGCCAGCAGCCCACGGACTAGCGGGGGGCCTTACAATGAGCAGTTCTTC. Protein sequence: CASSPRTSGGPYNEQFF.

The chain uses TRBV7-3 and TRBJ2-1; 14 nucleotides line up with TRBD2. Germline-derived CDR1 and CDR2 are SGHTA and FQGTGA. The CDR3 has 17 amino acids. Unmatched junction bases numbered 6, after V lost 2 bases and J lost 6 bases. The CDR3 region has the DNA TGTGCCAGCAGCTTACTGGGACTAGCGGGGGTGGGCAATGAGCAGTTCTTC. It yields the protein CASSLLGLAGVGNEQFF.

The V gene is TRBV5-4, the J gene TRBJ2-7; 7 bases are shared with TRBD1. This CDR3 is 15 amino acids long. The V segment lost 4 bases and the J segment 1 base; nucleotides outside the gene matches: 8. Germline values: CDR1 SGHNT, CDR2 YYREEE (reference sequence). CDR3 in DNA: TGTGCCAGCAGCCCGGCCCCGGACAGGTCCTACGAGCAGTACTTC. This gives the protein CASSPAPDRSYEQYF.

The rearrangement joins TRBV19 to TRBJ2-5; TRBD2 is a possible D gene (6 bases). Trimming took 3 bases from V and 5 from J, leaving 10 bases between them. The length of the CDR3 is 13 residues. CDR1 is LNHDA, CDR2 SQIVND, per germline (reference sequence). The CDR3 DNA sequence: TGTGCCAGTAGTATTAATGGGGGGGAGACCCAGTACTTC. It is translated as CASSINGGETQYF.

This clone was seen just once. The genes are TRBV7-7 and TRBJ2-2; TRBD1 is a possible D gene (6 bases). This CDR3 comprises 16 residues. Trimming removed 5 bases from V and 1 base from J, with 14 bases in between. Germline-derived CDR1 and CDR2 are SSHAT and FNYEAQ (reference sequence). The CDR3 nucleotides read TGTGCCAGCAGCAATACCGGGACACAGAACACCGGGGAGCTGTTTTTT. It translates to CASSNTGTQNTGELFF.

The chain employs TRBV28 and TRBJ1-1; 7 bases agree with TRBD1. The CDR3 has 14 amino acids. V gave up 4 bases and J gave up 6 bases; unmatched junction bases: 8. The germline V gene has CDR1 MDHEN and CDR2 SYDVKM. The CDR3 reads CASSYKGAYAEAFF. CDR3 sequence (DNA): TGTGCCAGCAGTTATAAGGGGGCATATGCTGAAGCTTTCTTT.

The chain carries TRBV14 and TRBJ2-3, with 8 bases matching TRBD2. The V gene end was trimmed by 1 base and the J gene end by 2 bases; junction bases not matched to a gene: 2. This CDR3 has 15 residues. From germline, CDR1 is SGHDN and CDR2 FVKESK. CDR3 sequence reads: CASSQVAGTTDTQYF. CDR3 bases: TGTGCCAGCAGCCAAGTAGCGGGGACCACAGATACGCAGTATTTT.

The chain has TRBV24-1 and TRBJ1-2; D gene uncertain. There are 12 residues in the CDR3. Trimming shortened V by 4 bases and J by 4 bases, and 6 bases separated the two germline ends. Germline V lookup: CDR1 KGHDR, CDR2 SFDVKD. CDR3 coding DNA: TGTGCCACCAGTGACACGGTCTATGGCTACACCTTC. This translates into CATSDTVYGYTF.

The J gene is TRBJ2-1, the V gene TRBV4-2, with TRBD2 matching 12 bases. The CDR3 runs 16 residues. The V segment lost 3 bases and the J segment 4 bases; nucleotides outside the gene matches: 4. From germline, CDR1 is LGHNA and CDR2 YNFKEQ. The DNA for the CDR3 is TGTGCCAGCAGCCAGCTTGGACTAGCGGGGTACAATGAGCAGTTCTTC. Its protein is CASSQLGLAGYNEQFF.

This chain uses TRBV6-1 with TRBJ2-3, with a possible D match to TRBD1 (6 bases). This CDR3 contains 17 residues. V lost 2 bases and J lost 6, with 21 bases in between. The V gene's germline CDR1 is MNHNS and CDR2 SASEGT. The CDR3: CASSETRSDRLADTQYF. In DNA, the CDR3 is TGTGCCAGCAGTGAAACCCGATCCGACAGGTTAGCGGATACGCAGTATTTT.

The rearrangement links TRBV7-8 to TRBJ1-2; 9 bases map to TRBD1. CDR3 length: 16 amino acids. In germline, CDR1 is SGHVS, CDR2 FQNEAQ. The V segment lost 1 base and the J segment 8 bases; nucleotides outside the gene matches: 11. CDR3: CASSLESRDRALGYTF. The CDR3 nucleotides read TGTGCCAGCAGCTTAGAGTCCCGGGACAGGGCTTTAGGCTACACCTTC.

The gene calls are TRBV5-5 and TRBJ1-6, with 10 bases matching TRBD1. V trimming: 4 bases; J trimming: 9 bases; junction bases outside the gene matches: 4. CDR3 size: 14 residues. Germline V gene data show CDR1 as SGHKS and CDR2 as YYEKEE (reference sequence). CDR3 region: CASSTGTGVSPLHF. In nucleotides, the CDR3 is TGTGCCAGCAGCACCGGGACAGGGGTTTCACCCCTCCACTTT. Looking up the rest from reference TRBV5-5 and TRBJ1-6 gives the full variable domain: DAGVTQSPTHLIKTRGQQVTLRCSPISGHKSVSWYQQVLGQGPQFIFQYYEKEERGRGNFPDRFSARQFPNYSSELNVNALLLGDSALYLCASSTGTGVSPLHFGNGTRLTVT.

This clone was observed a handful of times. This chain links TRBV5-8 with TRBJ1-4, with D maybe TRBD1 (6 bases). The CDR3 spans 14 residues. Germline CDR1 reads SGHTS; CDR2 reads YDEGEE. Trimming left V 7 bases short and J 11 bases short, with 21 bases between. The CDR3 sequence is CASDVPPYRVKLFF. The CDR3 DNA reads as TGTGCCAGCGACGTGCCCCCGTACAGGGTGAAACTGTTTTTT.

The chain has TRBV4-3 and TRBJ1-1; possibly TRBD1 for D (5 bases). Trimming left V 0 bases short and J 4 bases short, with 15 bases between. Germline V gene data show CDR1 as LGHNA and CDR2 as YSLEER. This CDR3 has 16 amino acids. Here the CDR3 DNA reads TGCGCCAGCAGCCAAGACTTAATCGGGGGGGGCACTGAAGCTTTCTTT. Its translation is CASSQDLIGGGTEAFF.

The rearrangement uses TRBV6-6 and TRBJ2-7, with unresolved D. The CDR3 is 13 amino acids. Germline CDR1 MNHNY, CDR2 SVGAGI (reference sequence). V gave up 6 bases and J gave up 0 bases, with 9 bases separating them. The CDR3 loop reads CASRYPPSYEQYF. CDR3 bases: TGTGCCAGCAGATATCCCCCCTCCTACGAGCAGTACTTC.

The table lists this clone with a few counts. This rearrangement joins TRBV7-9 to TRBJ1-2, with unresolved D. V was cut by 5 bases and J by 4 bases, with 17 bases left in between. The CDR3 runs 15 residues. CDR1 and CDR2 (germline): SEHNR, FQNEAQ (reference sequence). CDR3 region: CASSPPSVRSYGYTF. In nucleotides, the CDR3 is TGTGCCAGCAGCCCTCCCTCAGTGAGGAGCTATGGCTACACCTTC.

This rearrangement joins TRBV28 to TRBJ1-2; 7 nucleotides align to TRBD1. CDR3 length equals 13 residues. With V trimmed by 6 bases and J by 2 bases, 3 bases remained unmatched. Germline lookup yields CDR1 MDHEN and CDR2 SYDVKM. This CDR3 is CASSLQGNYGYTF. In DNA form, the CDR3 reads TGTGCCAGCAGCTTACAGGGGAACTATGGCTACACCTTC.

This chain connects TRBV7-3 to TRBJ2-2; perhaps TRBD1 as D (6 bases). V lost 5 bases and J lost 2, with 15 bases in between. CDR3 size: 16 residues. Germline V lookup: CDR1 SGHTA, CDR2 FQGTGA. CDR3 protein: CASSRSQGRNTGELFF. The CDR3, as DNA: TGTGCCAGCAGCCGCTCGCAGGGGCGAAACACCGGGGAGCTGTTTTTT.